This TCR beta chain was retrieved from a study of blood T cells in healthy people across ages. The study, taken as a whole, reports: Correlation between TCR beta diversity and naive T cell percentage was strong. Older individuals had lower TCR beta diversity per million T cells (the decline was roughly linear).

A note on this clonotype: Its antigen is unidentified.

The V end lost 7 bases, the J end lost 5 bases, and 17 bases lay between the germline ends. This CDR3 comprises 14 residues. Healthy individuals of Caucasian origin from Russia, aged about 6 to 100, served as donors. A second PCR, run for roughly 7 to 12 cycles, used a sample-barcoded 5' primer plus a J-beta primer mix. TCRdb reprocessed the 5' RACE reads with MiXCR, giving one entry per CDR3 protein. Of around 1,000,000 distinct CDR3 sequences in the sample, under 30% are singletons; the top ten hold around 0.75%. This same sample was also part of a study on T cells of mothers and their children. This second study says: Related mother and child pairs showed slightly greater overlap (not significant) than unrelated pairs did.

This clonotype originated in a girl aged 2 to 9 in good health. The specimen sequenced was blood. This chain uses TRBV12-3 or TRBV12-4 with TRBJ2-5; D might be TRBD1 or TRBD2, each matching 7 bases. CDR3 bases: TGTGCCAGCAAGAGATCAGGGGGGGGGGAGACCCAGTACTTC. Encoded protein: CASKRSGGGETQYF.